The clone carrying this T cell receptor beta chain is medium-sized. Its antigen remains unknown. The CDR3 contains 15 residues. Germline lookup yields CDR1 SGHDN and CDR2 FVKESK. The V gene lost 4 bases and the J gene lost 6 bases, with 18 bases spanning the gap. This sample was taken from a study of HIV-infected patients and healthy controls. The repertoire came from unfractionated whole blood and reflected all unsorted peripheral T cells. Reverse transcription used about 500 ng RNA and constant-region primers for alpha and beta. Separate chain-specific third strand synthesis with multiplexing indices produced the alpha and beta libraries. TCRdb ran MiXCR on the 5' RACE reads and lists one entry per CDR3 protein. The table shows some 13,000 distinct CDR3 sequences, with approximately 11% occurring only once. General study findings and limits: HIV-associated CDR3 frequencies dropped significantly during therapy; CMV-associated ones, mostly rising, changed nonsignificantly. HIV+ repertoires were severely depleted of MAIT alpha-chain CDR3s, unlike healthy controls.

The sample comprised blood. This rearrangement joins TRBV14 to TRBJ1-1, with D tentatively TRBD1 (5 bases). This TCR derives from an adult in good health. CDR3 sequence (DNA): TGTGCCAGCAGCCTCCAAGGACGGGGGGTCGCTGAAGCTTTCTTT. It codes for CASSLQGRGVAEAFF.